Listed below are T cell receptor beta chains from one sample, sequenced in a study of CD8+ T cells in alopecia areata. The method was immunoSEQ multiplex PCR; TCRdb's version includes in-frame clones alone and lacks a portion of them. The data contain about 140,000 clones, about 56% of them singletons. The material sequenced was CD8+ T cells sorted from blood, taken at week 4, from a patient treated with tofacitinib. The source of these receptors is a human donor with alopecia areata. The CDR3 runs from the conserved cysteine through the conserved F or W. The order of the fields is V gene, J gene, D gene, clone size, CDR3 DNA, CDR3 protein. The D gene is left open where the match is weak. The size field is filled for only some rows; it gives once, few, many or a size class.

TRBV7-9	TRBJ1-1	.	.	TGTGCCAGCAGCTTAGTTCCATCGATCCCTGAAGCTTTCTTT	CASSLVPSIPEAFF
TRBV5-6	TRBJ1-2	TRBD1	.	TGTGCCAGCAGCTTCGCAGGGGGCGCGGATACCTATGGCTACACCTTC	CASSFAGGADTYGYTF
TRBV27	TRBJ2-3	.	few	TGTGCCAGCACGGGCGCTAGCACAGATACGCAGTATTTT	CASTGASTDTQYF
TRBV19	TRBJ1-2	TRBD1	few	TGTGCCAGTAGCGAGACAGGGTACTATGGCTACACCTTC	CASSETGYYGYTF
TRBV5-4	TRBJ1-2	.	.	TGTGCCAGCAACCATCCCCCAGAGCATGGCTACACCTTC	CASNHPPEHGYTF
TRBV5-1	TRBJ2-1	.	.	TGCGCCAGCAGCTTGACCACCGGGACGCCTTACAATGAGCAGTTCTTC	CASSLTTGTPYNEQFF
TRBV19	TRBJ1-1	.	many	TGTGCCAGTAGTATCCTCAGGGACACTGAAGCTTTCTTT	CASSILRDTEAFF
TRBV9	TRBJ2-1	TRBD2	.	TGTGCCAGCACCAGCGGGGGGGCAGATGAGCAGTTCTTC	CASTSGGADEQFF
TRBV30	TRBJ1-1	.	.	TGTGCCTGGACCCCTGTAGGCACTGAAGCTTTCTTT	CAWTPVGTEAFF
TRBV7-3	TRBJ2-1	TRBD1	few	TGTGCCAGCAGCTTAGGGGACAGGACCTACAATGAGCAGTTCTTC	CASSLGDRTYNEQFF
TRBV4-1	TRBJ1-5	.	.	TGCGCCAGCAGCCAAGAGGGGGGAGTTGGCCAGCCCCAGCATTTT	CASSQEGGVGQPQHF
TRBV13	TRBJ1-1	.	few	TGTGCCAGCAGCTTACAGGGAACTGAAGCTTTCTTT	CASSLQGTEAFF
TRBV6-5	TRBJ1-2	.	.	TGTGCCAGCAGTTACTACGAACGGGGGCCTGGCTACACCTTC	CASSYYERGPGYTF
TRBV2	TRBJ2-7	.	.	TGTGCCAGCAGTGATCCCGTTGGCAGCACCGAGCAGTACTTC	CASSDPVGSTEQYF
TRBV4-1	TRBJ2-3	.	.	TGCGCCAGCAGCCAAGGAGGAGCCGGGCTCCAGAGAGATACGCAGTATTTT	CASSQGGAGLQRDTQYF
TRBV27	TRBJ2-1	.	few	TGTGCCAGCACGGGCGGCCTCCGTCCCTACAATGAGCAGTTCTTC	CASTGGLRPYNEQFF
TRBV29-1	TRBJ1-2	TRBD1	.	TGCAGCGGCTGGGACAGGGGGACGGGCTACACCTTC	CSGWDRGTGYTF
TRBV27	TRBJ1-2	.	.	TGTGCCAGCAGTTCCACCCACCCGTCGGAGTACAGGGGCTACACCTTC	CASSSTHPSEYRGYTF
TRBV19	TRBJ1-2	.	.	TGTGCCAGTCCTCTACCTGGCTACACCTTC	CASPLPGYTF
TRBV30	TRBJ1-1	.	.	TGTGCCTGGAGTGTTGATTTGAACACTGAAGCTTTCTTT	CAWSVDLNTEAFF
TRBV29-1	TRBJ2-5	.	.	TGCAGCACAAAGGGGGACCTAGCGAGCCAAGAGACCCAGTACTTC	CSTKGDLASQETQYF
TRBV30	TRBJ2-7	.	.	TGTGCCTGGGACATCGACAGCCTCGAGCAGTACTTC	CAWDIDSLEQYF
TRBV4-3	TRBJ2-7	.	.	TGCGCCAGCAGCCAAGATCCAGGATACGGCTACGAGCAGTACTTC	CASSQDPGYGYEQYF
TRBV29-1	TRBJ2-2	.	.	TGCAGTTTTGGGCACAACACCGGGGAGCTGTTTTTT	CSFGHNTGELFF
TRBV2	TRBJ2-2	TRBD2	.	TGTGCCAGCAGTGTGACTAGCCCGACCCTTTACACCGGGGAGCTGTTTTTT	CASSVTSPTLYTGELFF
TRBV13	TRBJ2-5	.	.	TGTGCCAGCAGCTTAGGTGGAGGGGAAGAGACCCAGTACTTC	CASSLGGGEETQYF
TRBV6-1	TRBJ2-6	.	.	TGTGCCAGCAGTGAAGACGCCTCTGGGGCCAACGTCCTGACTTTC	CASSEDASGANVLTF
TRBV27	TRBJ2-7	.	few	TGTGCCAGCATCTCTCCCTACTACGAGCAGTACTTC	CASISPYYEQYF
TRBV13	TRBJ1-1	.	few	TGTGCCAGCAGCCCGTACAAGAACACTGAAGCTTTCTTT	CASSPYKNTEAFF
TRBV10-3	TRBJ1-2	TRBD1	.	TGTGCCATCAGTGAGTCGATTGGGGGACAGGCGGGCTACACCTTC	CAISESIGGQAGYTF
TRBV5-6	TRBJ1-5	.	.	TGTGCCAGCAGCTTGCGGGACGGCAATCAGCCCCAGCATTTT	CASSLRDGNQPQHF
TRBV6-9	TRBJ2-6	TRBD2	.	TGTGCCAGCAGTGAAACTAGCGCTGGGGCCAACGTCCTGACTTTC	CASSETSAGANVLTF